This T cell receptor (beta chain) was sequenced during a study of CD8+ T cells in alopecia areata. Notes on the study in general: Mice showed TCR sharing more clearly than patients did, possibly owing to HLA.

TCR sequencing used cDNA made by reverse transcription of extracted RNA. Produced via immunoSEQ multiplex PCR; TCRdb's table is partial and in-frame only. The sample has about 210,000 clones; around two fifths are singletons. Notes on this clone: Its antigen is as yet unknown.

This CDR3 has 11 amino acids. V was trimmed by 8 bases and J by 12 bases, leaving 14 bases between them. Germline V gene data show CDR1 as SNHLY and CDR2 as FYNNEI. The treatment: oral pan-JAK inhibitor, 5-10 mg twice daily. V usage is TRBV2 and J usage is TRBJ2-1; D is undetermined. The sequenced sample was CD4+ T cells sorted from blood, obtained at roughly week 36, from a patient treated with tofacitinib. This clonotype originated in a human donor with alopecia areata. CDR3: CASFAVGSQFF. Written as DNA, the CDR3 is TGTGCCAGCTTCGCCGTAGGGTCGCAGTTCTTC.